This entry lists 17 T cell receptor beta chains sequenced from one sample in a study of T cell repertoires in cytomegalovirus infection. TCRdb called the reads again in MiXCR, with one record for every CDR3 protein. The repertoire has a few hundred thousand distinct CDR3 sequences, 25% to 35% of them found once; the top ten carry 20%. Antigens of these TCRs are unknown. The specimen was cultured PBMCs, collected from culture after CMV antigen stimulation. The receptors originated from a human donor in good health (CMV status not recorded). Some clones in this sample may be carry-over from other donors' samples.

The chain carries TRBV19 and TRBJ2-1, with 12 bases matching TRBD2. The germline gives CDR1 LNHDA, CDR2 SQIVND (reference sequence). This CDR3 comprises 15 residues. Trimming at V came to 3 bases and at J to 8 bases, leaving 5 bases not matched to a gene. CDR3 bases: TGTGCCAGTAGTATTCTAGCGGGAGGGATGTATGAGCAGTTCTTC. Its protein is CASSILAGGMYEQFF.

The V and J genes are TRBV29-1 and TRBJ1-2, with D maybe TRBD1 (6 bases). Per the germline V gene, CDR1 is SQVTM and CDR2 is ANQGSEA. V was shortened by 1 base and J by 8 bases, with 17 bases between the two germline ends. The length of the CDR3 is 14 residues. Written as DNA, the CDR3 is TGCAGCGTTGAAGCAATGGGGCAGGGGAAGGGCTACACCTTC. It encodes CSVEAMGQGKGYTF.

V gene TRBV12-5 combines with J gene TRBJ2-3; possible D gene TRBD2, 6 bases. V was shortened by 6 bases and J by 8 bases, with 24 bases between the two germline ends. This CDR3 region has 16 residues. The germline gives CDR1 LGHNT, CDR2 FRNRAP. CDR3 sequence reads: CASGPARGGSVGTQYF. CDR3 nucleotide sequence: TGTGCTAGTGGCCCAGCCCGCGGAGGGAGTGTCGGTACGCAGTATTTT. The full variable domain, completed using reference TRBV12-5 and TRBJ2-3, is DARVTQTPRHKVTEMGQEVTMRCQPILGHNTVFWYRQTMMQGLELLAYFRNRAPLDDSGMPKDRFSAEMPDATLATLKIQPSEPRDSAVYFCASGPARGGSVGTQYFGPGTRLTVL.

V is TRBV7-2 and J is TRBJ1-2; 9 bases map to TRBD1. This CDR3 is built from 14 residues. V was pared by 6 bases and J by 0 bases, with 2 bases of the junction left unmatched. Germline lookup yields CDR1 SGHTA and CDR2 FQGNSA. CDR3 DNA sequence: TGTGCCAGCAGTCGGGACAGGGCTAACTATGGCTACACCTTC. This codes for CASSRDRANYGYTF.

This clonotype was recorded a few times. The CDR3 reads CSAPRPIWGPSFDLAKNIQYF. CDR3 DNA: TGCAGTGCTCCTCGGCCAATTTGGGGACCCTCCTTCGACCTAGCCAAAAACATTCAGTACTTC. The J gene is TRBJ2-4, the V gene TRBV20-1; possibly TRBD1 or TRBD2 for D (5 bases each). Looked up from germline, CDR1 is DFQATT and CDR2 is SNEGSKA (reference sequence). The V and J ends lost 5 bases and 0 bases respectively, with 32 bases between them. The CDR3 has 21 amino acids.

This sequence joins TRBV20-1 and TRBJ2-4; TRBD2 aligns across 10 bases. This CDR3 has 14 residues. With 8 bases clipped from V and 3 bases from J, the junction kept 7 bases outside the gene matches. In germline, CDR1 is DFQATT, CDR2 SNEGSKA (reference sequence). CDR3 protein: CSSAGGLGKNIQYF. The CDR3, as DNA: TGCAGTTCAGCGGGAGGGCTTGGCAAAAACATTCAGTACTTC.

This clonotype was found a few times. The rearrangement links TRBV12-3 or TRBV12-4 to TRBJ1-1, with 8 bases that match TRBD1. Trimming at V came to 7 bases and at J to 5 bases, leaving 9 bases not matched to a gene. This CDR3 is 14 amino acids long. The CDR3 nucleotides read TGTGCCAGCAAGCGGACAGGGTCGGAGACTGAAGCTTTCTTT. Its protein product is CASKRTGSETEAFF.

A few counts support this clonotype. CDR3 nucleotides: TGTGCCAGCAGCTGGGGAGGAACTTCACCCCTCCACTTT. Amino acids: CASSWGGTSPLHF. The V call is TRBV7-3, the J call TRBJ1-6; no firm D call. This CDR3 has 13 amino acids. The V gene's germline CDR1 is SGHTA and CDR2 FQGTGA. Trimming removed 4 bases at V and 9 bases at J, with 10 bases between.

At least ten counts were recorded for this clonotype. The chain employs TRBV20-1 and TRBJ2-7; 7 bases fit TRBD1. The germline CDR1 and CDR2 sequences are DFQATT and SNEGSKA (reference sequence). The CDR3 runs 15 residues. J lost 2 bases, V lost 0 bases, and 7 bases had no gene match. The CDR3 DNA sequence: TGCAGTGCTAGAGACTCCGGGACAGATACCTACGAGCAGTACTTC. This gives the protein CSARDSGTDTYEQYF.

The V and J genes are TRBV5-7 and TRBJ2-7, with D maybe TRBD1 (5 bases). TRBV5-7 is treated as an ORF (open reading frame) with a function not yet certain. This CDR3 is built from 13 residues. Between the trimmed V and J ends, which lost 2 bases and 0 bases, there was a span of 6 bases. The CDR3 region has the DNA TGTGCCAGCAGCTTTGACAGCTCCTACGAGCAGTACTTC. It encodes CASSFDSSYEQYF.

V and J are TRBV6-5 and TRBJ2-1, with TRBD1 identical over 7 bases. CDR1 is MNHEY, CDR2 SVGAGI, per germline. The CDR3 has 17 residues. V shed 2 bases, J shed 5 bases, and the junction held 12 bases outside the gene matches. CDR3 nucleotides: TGTGCCAGCAGTTACCTCTGGGGGACAGAGTCCCACAATGAGCAGTTCTTC. Protein product: CASSYLWGTESHNEQFF.

This clonotype has a count of ten or more. The chain combines TRBV7-8 with TRBJ2-1, with 8 nucleotides matching TRBD2. Germline-derived CDR1 and CDR2 are SGHVS and FQNEAQ. Trimming removed 0 bases from V and 5 bases from J; junction bases left unmatched: 3. The CDR3 extends over 15 amino acids. The CDR3 region is CASSLAETSDNEQFF. The CDR3 DNA reads as TGTGCCAGCAGCTTAGCGGAGACTAGCGACAATGAGCAGTTCTTC.

This sequence joins TRBV19 and TRBJ1-2; 7 nucleotides agree with TRBD1. The length of the CDR3 is 15 residues. Germline values: CDR1 LNHDA, CDR2 SQIVND (reference sequence). With V trimmed by 5 bases and J by 8 bases, 14 bases remained unmatched. CDR3 sequence reads: CASSAGGRGGAGYTF. The CDR3 DNA reads TGTGCCAGTAGTGCAGGGGGAAGAGGTGGTGCGGGCTACACCTTC.

Ten or more counts support this clonotype. The chain employs TRBV7-6 and TRBJ1-3, with TRBD1 as a possible D gene (6 bases). V was clipped by 4 bases and J by 2 bases, with 9 bases between them. CDR3 length equals 14 residues. Germline V CDR1 and CDR2: SGHVS, FNYEAQ. CDR3 protein: CASSSYRAGNTIYF. In DNA, the CDR3 is TGTGCCAGCAGCTCCTACAGGGCTGGAAACACCATATATTTT.

The rearrangement links TRBV29-1 to TRBJ1-2; TRBD1 agrees at 7 bases. The V gene's germline CDR1 is SQVTM and CDR2 ANQGSEA. Trimming took 6 bases from V and 2 from J; bases not matched to a gene: 6. The CDR3 spans 13 residues. The CDR3 bases are TGCAGCGTCCCGACAGGGCTAAACTATGGCTACACCTTC. This encodes CSVPTGLNYGYTF.

CDR3 protein: CASSLAEVSGGYTF. The DNA for the CDR3 is TGTGCCAGCAGCTTAGCTGAGGTTTCGGGTGGCTACACCTTC. The gene calls are TRBV7-2 and TRBJ1-2; D is uncertain. The CDR3 consists of 14 residues. In germline, CDR1 is SGHTA, CDR2 FQGNSA. V was cut by 0 bases and J by 7 bases, with 12 bases left in between.

The sample holds a few counts of this clonotype. CDR3 coding DNA: TGTGCCAGTAAAGGATCGCTGAACACCGGGGAGCTGTTTTTT. It specifies CASKGSLNTGELFF. This chain uses TRBV19 with TRBJ2-2; D call uncertain. The CDR3 totals 14 residues. The V end was cut by 7 bases, the J end by 1 base, with 10 bases between. Germline CDR1 and CDR2: LNHDA and SQIVND (reference sequence).